This TCR beta chain was observed in a study of identical twins. CDR1 is SEHNR, CDR2 FQNEAQ, per germline (reference sequence). The CDR3 loop spans 15 amino acids. Of note for this clonotype: No antigen is known for it. The junction differs from germline at one of its ends, possibly a read error.

Unique molecular identifiers were present on the cDNA, and a universal primer site came from template switching. TCRdb itself ran the 5' RACE reads through MiXCR, one entry per CDR3 protein. This table holds around 1.7 million distinct CDR3 sequences, 25% to 35% found once. Study-wide results and limits: Models underestimated TCR alpha sharing (out-of-frame) in monozygotic twins.

This TCR was recovered from a newborn girl in good health. This chain connects TRBV7-9 to TRBJ1-5; no clear D gene. Input material: cord blood. For the CDR3, the DNA is TGTGCCAGCAACTTACGGGCAGGAAACTACCAGCCCCAGCATTTT. Amino acid sequence: CASNLRAGNYQPQHF.